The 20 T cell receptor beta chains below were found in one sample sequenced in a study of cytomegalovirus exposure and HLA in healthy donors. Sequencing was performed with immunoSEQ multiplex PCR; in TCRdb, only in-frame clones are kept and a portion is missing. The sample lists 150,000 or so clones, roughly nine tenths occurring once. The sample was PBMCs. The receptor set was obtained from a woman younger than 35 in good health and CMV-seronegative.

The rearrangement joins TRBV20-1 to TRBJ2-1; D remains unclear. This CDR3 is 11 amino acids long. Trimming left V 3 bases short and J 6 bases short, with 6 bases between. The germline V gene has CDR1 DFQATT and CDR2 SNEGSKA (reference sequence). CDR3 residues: CSASPFNEQFF. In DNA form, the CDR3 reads TGCAGTGCTAGTCCGTTCAATGAGCAGTTCTTC.

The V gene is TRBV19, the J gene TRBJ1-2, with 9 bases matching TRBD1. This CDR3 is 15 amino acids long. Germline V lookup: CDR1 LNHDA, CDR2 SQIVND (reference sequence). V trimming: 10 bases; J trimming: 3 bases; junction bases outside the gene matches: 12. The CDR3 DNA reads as TGTGCCACTACGGGACAGGGTAAGAGTGACTATGGCTACACCTTC. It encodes CATTGQGKSDYGYTF.

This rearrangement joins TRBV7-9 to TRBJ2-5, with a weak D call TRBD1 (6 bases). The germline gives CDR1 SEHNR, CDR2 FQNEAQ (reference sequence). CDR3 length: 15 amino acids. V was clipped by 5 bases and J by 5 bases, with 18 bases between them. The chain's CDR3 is CASSLTWGTTETQYF. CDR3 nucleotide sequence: TGTGCCAGCAGCCTGACATGGGGGACAACGGAGACCCAGTACTTC.

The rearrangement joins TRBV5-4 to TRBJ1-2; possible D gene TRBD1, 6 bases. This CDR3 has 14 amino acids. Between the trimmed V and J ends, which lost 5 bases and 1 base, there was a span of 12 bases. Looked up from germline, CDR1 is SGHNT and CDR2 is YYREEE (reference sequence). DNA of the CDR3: TGTGCCAGCAGTTCCGGACAGATTAACTATGGCTACACCTTC. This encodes CASSSGQINYGYTF.

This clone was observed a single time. This chain's CDR3 is CASSQDRRSGNTIYF. The CDR3 DNA sequence: TGCGCCAGCAGCCAAGACAGGCGCTCTGGAAACACCATATATTTT. V and J are TRBV4-1 and TRBJ1-3; D is uncertain. This CDR3 comprises 15 residues. Trimming shortened V by 0 bases and J by 0 bases, and 6 bases separated the two germline ends. Germline loops: CDR1 MGHRA, CDR2 YSYEKL.

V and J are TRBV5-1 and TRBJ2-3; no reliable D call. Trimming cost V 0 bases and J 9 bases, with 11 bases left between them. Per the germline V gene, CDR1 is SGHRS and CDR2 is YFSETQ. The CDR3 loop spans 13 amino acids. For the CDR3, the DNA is TGCGCCAGCAGCTTGGAAGCGTCCTGGACGCAGTATTTT. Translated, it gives CASSLEASWTQYF.

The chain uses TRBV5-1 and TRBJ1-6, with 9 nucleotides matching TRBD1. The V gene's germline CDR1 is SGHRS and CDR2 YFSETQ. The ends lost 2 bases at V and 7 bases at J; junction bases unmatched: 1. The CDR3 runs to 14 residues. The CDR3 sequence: CASSFGQGNSPLHF. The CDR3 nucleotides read TGCGCCAGCAGCTTCGGACAGGGGAATTCACCCCTCCACTTT.

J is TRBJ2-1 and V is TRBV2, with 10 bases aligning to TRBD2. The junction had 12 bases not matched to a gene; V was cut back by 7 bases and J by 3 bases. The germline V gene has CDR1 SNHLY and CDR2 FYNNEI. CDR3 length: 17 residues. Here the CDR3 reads CASKGLAGDAGYNEQFF. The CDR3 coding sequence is TGTGCCAGCAAAGGGCTAGCGGGGGACGCCGGCTACAATGAGCAGTTCTTC.

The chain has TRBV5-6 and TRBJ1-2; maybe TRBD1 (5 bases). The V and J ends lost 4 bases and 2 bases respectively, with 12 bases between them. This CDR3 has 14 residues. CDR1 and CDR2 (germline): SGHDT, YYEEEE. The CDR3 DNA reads TGTGCCAGCAGCCAGGGCGTGTCCAACTATGGCTACACCTTC. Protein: CASSQGVSNYGYTF.

The CDR3: CASSPWGENTEAFF. Written as DNA, the CDR3 is TGTGCCAGCAGTCCATGGGGGGAGAACACTGAAGCTTTCTTT. V usage is TRBV27 and J usage is TRBJ1-1; D may be TRBD1 (5 bases). CDR1 is MNHEY, CDR2 SMNVEV, per germline (reference sequence). Trimming left V 5 bases short and J 1 base short, with 11 bases between. This CDR3 contains 14 residues.

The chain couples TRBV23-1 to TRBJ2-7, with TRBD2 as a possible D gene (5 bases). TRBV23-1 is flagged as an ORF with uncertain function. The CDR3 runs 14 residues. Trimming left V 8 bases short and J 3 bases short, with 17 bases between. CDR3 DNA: TGCGCCAGCTTAAGGTGCGGGCAATGCTACGAGCAGTACTTC. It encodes CASLRCGQCYEQYF.

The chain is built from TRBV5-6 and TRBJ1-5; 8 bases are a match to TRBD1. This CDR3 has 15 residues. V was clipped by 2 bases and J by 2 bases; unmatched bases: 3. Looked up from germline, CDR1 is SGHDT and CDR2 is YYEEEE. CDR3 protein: CASSLTGGGNQPQHF. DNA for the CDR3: TGTGCCAGCAGCTTAACAGGGGGAGGCAATCAGCCCCAGCATTTT.

In DNA form, the CDR3 reads TGCGCCAGCAGCCCGGGGGGGGCGGATCAGCCCCAGCATTTT. Translation gives CASSPGGADQPQHF. The rearrangement uses TRBV5-1 and TRBJ1-5; D possibly corresponds to TRBD1 (6 bases). The length of the CDR3 is 14 residues. Between the trimmed V and J ends, which lost 4 bases and 5 bases, there was a span of 13 bases. The germline V gene has CDR1 SGHRS and CDR2 YFSETQ.

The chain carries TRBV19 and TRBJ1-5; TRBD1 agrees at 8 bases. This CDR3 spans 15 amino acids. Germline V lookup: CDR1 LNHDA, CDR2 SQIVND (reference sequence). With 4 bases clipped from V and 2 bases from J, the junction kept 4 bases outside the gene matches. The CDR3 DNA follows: TGTGCCAGTAGTAAGACAGGGGAGGGCAATCAGCCCCAGCATTTT. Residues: CASSKTGEGNQPQHF.

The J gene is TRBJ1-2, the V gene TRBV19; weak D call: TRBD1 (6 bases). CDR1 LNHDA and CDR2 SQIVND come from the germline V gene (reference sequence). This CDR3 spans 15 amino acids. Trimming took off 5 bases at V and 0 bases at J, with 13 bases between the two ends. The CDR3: CASSPQTGANYGYTF. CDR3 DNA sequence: TGTGCCAGTAGTCCGCAGACAGGTGCTAACTATGGCTACACCTTC.

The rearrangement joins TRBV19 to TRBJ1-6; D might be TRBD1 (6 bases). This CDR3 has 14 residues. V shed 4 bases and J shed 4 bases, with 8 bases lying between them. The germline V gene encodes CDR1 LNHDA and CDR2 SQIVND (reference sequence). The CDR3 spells CASSTGQYNSPLHF. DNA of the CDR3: TGTGCCAGTAGTACCGGACAGTATAATTCACCCCTCCACTTT.

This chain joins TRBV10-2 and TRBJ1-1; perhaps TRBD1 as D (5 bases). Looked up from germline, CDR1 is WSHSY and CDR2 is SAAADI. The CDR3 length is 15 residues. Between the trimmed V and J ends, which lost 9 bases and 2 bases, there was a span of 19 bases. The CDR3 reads CASKTADSFNTEAFF. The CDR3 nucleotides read TGCGCCAGTAAGACTGCCGACAGTTTTAACACTGAAGCTTTCTTT.

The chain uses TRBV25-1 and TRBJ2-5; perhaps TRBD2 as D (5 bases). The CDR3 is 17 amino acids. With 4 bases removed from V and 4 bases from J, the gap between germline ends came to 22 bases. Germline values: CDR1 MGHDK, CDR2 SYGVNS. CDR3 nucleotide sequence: TGTGCCAGCAGTGGGTCCCCGGGCGGTCAAGGAGGAGAGACCCAGTACTTC. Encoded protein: CASSGSPGGQGGETQYF.

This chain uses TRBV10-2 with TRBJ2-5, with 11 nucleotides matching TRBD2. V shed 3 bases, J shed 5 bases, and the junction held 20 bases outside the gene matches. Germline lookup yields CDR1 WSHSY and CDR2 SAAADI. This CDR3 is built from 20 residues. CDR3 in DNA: TGCGCCAGCAGTGACCCTTTGGGGCTAGCGGGGGGAAAAAGTGGGGAGACCCAGTACTTC. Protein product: CASSDPLGLAGGKSGETQYF.

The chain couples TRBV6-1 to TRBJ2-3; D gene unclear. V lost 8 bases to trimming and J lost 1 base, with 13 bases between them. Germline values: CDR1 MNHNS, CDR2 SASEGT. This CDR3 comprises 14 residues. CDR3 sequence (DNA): TGTGCCAGCTTAGGCGGCTTGGGCACAGATACGCAGTATTTT. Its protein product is CASLGGLGTDTQYF.